This T cell receptor (beta chain) originates from a study of T cell responses to AZD1222 COVID-19 vaccine. TCRdb's table, derived via immunoSEQ multiplex PCR, lists solely in-frame clones and lacks some. The data contain about 130,000 clones, 90% to 95% of them singletons. CDR3 length equals 16 residues. Trimming pared 2 bases from V and 1 base from J, leaving 9 bases between. CDR1 MNHEY and CDR2 SVGEGT come from the germline V gene. Sequencing used peripheral blood, obtained on day 0 of AZD1222 vaccination. The V call is TRBV6-2 or TRBV6-3, the J call TRBJ1-6; D is unresolved. The sequence was collected from an adult in good health. The CDR3 nucleotides read TGTGCCAGCAGTTACCGCGGAGAGTCCTATAATTCACCCCTCCACTTT. This encodes CASSYRGESYNSPLHF.